This is a list of T cell receptor beta chains from one sample in a study of response to subunit inactivated influenza vaccine. TCRdb passed the RT-PCR reads through MiXCR, listing each CDR3 protein once. The sample records around 540,000 distinct CDR3 sequences, 12% being singletons. Sample: PBMCs from blood, taken on the day of vaccination. These TCRs come from a man aged 45-65 years who received an inactivated influenza vaccine. The CDR3 runs from the conserved cysteine through the conserved F or W. A D gene is named only where the DNA matches it firmly. Clone size is given for some rows only: seen once, a few or many times, or a class if the clone is expanded.

d_gene	v_gene	j_gene	abundance	CDR3aa	CDR3nt
-	TRBV20-1	TRBJ1-5	few	CSAITDSNQPQHF	TGCAGTGCCATAACGGATAGCAATCAGCCCCAGCATTTT
-	TRBV9	TRBJ2-7	-	CASSAPSEGYEQYF	TGTGCCAGCAGCGCCCCCAGCGAGGGCTACGAGCAGTACTTC
-	TRBV4-3	TRBJ2-1	many	CASSVQGGAYNEQFF	TGCGCCAGCAGCGTGCAGGGTGGGGCTTACAATGAGCAGTTCTTC
TRBD1	TRBV18	TRBJ2-3	-	CASSSIPGQGFDTQYF	TGTGCCAGCTCATCAATTCCGGGACAGGGATTTGATACGCAGTATTTT
-	TRBV7-2	TRBJ2-5	few	CASTQGLPGGTQYF	TGTGCCAGCACCCAAGGACTCCCTGGGGGGACCCAGTACTTC
-	TRBV5-1	TRBJ2-7	few	CASSLGSGGEQYF	TGCGCCAGCAGCTTGGGCAGTGGTGGGGAGCAGTACTTC
-	TRBV12-3/TRBV12-4	TRBJ1-2	-	CASSLEGWNYGYTF	TGTGCCAGCAGCCTAGAGGGCTGGAACTATGGCTACACCTTC
TRBD2	TRBV28	TRBJ2-7	few	CASRGVGLAGGPEQYF	TGTGCCAGCAGGGGGGTGGGACTAGCGGGAGGCCCCGAGCAGTACTTC
-	TRBV24-1	TRBJ1-1	few	CATSDGTSEAFF	TGTGCCACCAGTGACGGGACGTCTGAAGCTTTCTTT
TRBD2	TRBV7-2	TRBJ2-2	few	CASSELARWAGELFF	TGTGCCAGCAGCGAACTAGCGAGATGGGCCGGGGAGCTGTTTTTT
TRBD2	TRBV29-1	TRBJ2-2	many	CSVDGGGGNTGELFF	TGCAGCGTTGATGGTGGGGGGGGGAACACCGGGGAGCTGTTTTTT
TRBD2	TRBV6-2/TRBV6-3	TRBJ2-5	many	CASSYPNLAGQETQYF	TGTGCCAGCAGTTACCCCAATTTAGCGGGGCAAGAGACCCAGTACTTC
TRBD1	TRBV20-1	TRBJ2-1	few	CSAIRDSYNEQFF	TGCAGTGCTATCCGGGACAGCTACAATGAGCAGTTCTTC
-	TRBV4-3	TRBJ2-6	-	CASSQDNSGANVLTF	TGCGCCAGCAGCCAAGACAACTCTGGGGCCAACGTCCTGACTTTC
-	TRBV2	TRBJ1-2	-	CASSDFRRRILEGSYGYTF	TGTGCCAGCAGTGATTTTCGACGGCGGATCCTCGAGGGGTCCTATGGCTACACCTTC
-	TRBV6-2/TRBV6-3	TRBJ1-6	-	CASRKREGRNSPLHF	TGTGCCAGCAGAAAGCGAGAGGGGCGTAATTCACCCCTCCACTTT
TRBD2	TRBV12-3/TRBV12-4	TRBJ2-1	-	CASSIAGSLNEQFF	TGTGCCAGCAGTATAGCGGGGTCTCTCAATGAGCAGTTCTTC
TRBD1	TRBV30	TRBJ1-1	few	CAWSASRGLAEAFF	TGTGCCTGGAGTGCGTCCAGGGGGCTAGCTGAAGCTTTCTTT
-	TRBV12-3/TRBV12-4	TRBJ2-1	-	CASSPSGWVNEQFF	TGTGCCAGCAGTCCCTCGGGTTGGGTCAATGAGCAGTTCTTC
TRBD2	TRBV10-3	TRBJ2-7	-	CAISELAASSYEQYF	TGTGCCATCAGTGAGCTAGCGGCGAGCTCCTACGAGCAGTACTTC
-	TRBV7-9	TRBJ2-5	-	CAATHGQETQYF	TGTGCCGCGACACACGGCCAGGAGACCCAGTACTTC
TRBD2	TRBV7-8	TRBJ2-1	few	CASSKHSGSNEQFF	TGTGCCAGCAGCAAACATAGCGGGAGCAATGAGCAGTTCTTC
TRBD2	TRBV20-1	TRBJ2-7	few	CSALSGSSYEQYF	TGCAGTGCTTTAAGCGGGAGCTCCTACGAGCAGTACTTC
TRBD1	TRBV12-3/TRBV12-4	TRBJ2-3	many	CASTKQGTRTDTQYF	TGTGCCAGCACCAAACAGGGGACCCGCACAGATACGCAGTATTTT
-	TRBV3-1	TRBJ2-1	many	CASSQVGSGTYNEQFF	TGTGCCAGCAGCCAAGTAGGTAGCGGAACCTACAATGAGCAGTTCTTC
-	TRBV11-2	TRBJ2-7	few	CASSSHPGLPAYEQYF	TGTGCCAGCAGCTCTCATCCGGGACTTCCAGCCTACGAGCAGTACTTC
-	TRBV20-1	TRBJ2-1	many	CSAHTHNEQFF	TGCAGTGCACATACCCACAATGAGCAGTTCTTC
-	TRBV3-1	TRBJ2-1	few	CASSLVALSYNEQFF	TGTGCCAGCAGCCTCGTAGCGCTCTCCTACAATGAGCAGTTCTTC
TRBD2	TRBV6-5	TRBJ2-3	-	CASSYSQRGISDTQYF	TGTGCCAGCAGTTACTCTCAGCGGGGGATCTCAGATACGCAGTATTTT
-	TRBV12-3/TRBV12-4	TRBJ2-7	-	CASSLAQGREQYF	TGTGCCAGCAGTTTAGCCCAGGGACGGGAGCAGTACTTC
TRBD1	TRBV12-3/TRBV12-4	TRBJ1-1	few	CASSLRGQGNTEAFF	TGTGCCAGCAGCCTAAGGGGACAGGGGAACACTGAAGCTTTCTTT
TRBD2	TRBV12-3/TRBV12-4	TRBJ2-2	-	CASRPGPLAGNTGELFF	TGTGCCAGCAGACCTGGTCCCCTAGCGGGGAACACCGGGGAGCTGTTTTTT
TRBD1	TRBV6-1	TRBJ1-6	-	CASTKGQGNSPLHF	TGTGCCAGCACGAAAGGACAGGGAAACTCACCCCTCCACTTT
TRBD2	TRBV18	TRBJ2-7	few	CASSPSGTRGYEQYF	TGTGCCAGCTCACCCTCCGGGACTAGGGGCTACGAGCAGTACTTC
-	TRBV6-1	TRBJ2-7	few	CASSEEGYEQYF	TGTGCCAGCAGTGAGGAGGGTTACGAGCAGTACTTC
-	TRBV7-6	TRBJ2-7	few	CASASSGNSYEQYF	TGTGCCAGCGCGAGTAGCGGTAACTCCTACGAGCAGTACTTC
TRBD2	TRBV12-3/TRBV12-4	TRBJ2-1	many	CASRGRAGGPVQFF	TGTGCCAGCAGGGGACGGGCGGGGGGGCCGGTGCAGTTCTTC
-	TRBV3-1	TRBJ2-3	-	CASSQDGRTNPDTQYF	TGTGCCAGCAGCCAAGATGGCAGGACAAACCCGGATACGCAGTATTTT
TRBD2	TRBV20-1	TRBJ2-2	many	CSARDRLAGNTGELFF	TGCAGTGCTAGAGATAGGCTAGCGGGAAACACCGGGGAGCTGTTTTTT
-	TRBV7-9	TRBJ2-1	-	CASSLKGAYNEQFF	TGTGCCAGCAGTTTAAAGGGAGCGTACAATGAGCAGTTCTTC
-	TRBV20-1	TRBJ2-1	many	CSATTSVTYNEQFF	TGCAGTGCAACGACCAGCGTAACCTACAATGAGCAGTTCTTC
TRBD1	TRBV4-3	TRBJ2-2	few	CASSQGTGVVGELFF	TGCGCCAGCAGCCAAGGGACAGGAGTCGTGGGGGAGCTGTTTTTT
-	TRBV18	TRBJ2-7	few	CASSPRQESTYEQYF	TGTGCCAGCTCTCCGCGACAAGAATCCACCTACGAGCAGTACTTC
-	TRBV5-1	TRBJ2-3	few	CASSLEVRRGSDTQYF	TGCGCCAGCAGCTTGGAGGTCCGACGGGGTTCAGATACGCAGTATTTT
-	TRBV3-1	TRBJ2-2	few	CASSPIMNTGELFF	TGTGCCAGCAGCCCAATAATGAACACCGGGGAGCTGTTTTTT
-	TRBV24-1	TRBJ2-3	many	CATSDDYTDTQYF	TGTGCCACCAGTGATGACTACACAGATACGCAGTATTTT